Below, 5 T cell receptor beta chains from the same sample are listed, as sequenced in a study of cytomegalovirus exposure and HLA in healthy donors. The primer mix had 60 Vbeta and 13 Jbeta primers. Clones were sequenced by immunoSEQ multiplex PCR, and TCRdb holds only the in-frame ones, with some missing. The table shows roughly 200,000 clones, with over 75% occurring only once. Source material: PBMCs. The receptors derive from a woman aged 45 to 65 in good health and CMV-seronegative.

The table lists this clone with a count of one. The chain joins TRBV11-3 to TRBJ2-1; a possible D gene is TRBD1 (5 bases). This CDR3 region has 18 residues. CDR1 and CDR2 from the germline V gene are SGHNT and YENEEA. V lost 0 bases and J 0 bases, leaving 15 bases between the germline ends. The CDR3 loop is CASSLDLEGASSYNEQFF. DNA of the CDR3: TGTGCCAGCAGCTTAGATCTTGAAGGGGCGAGCTCCTACAATGAGCAGTTCTTC.

This clone was counted only a few times. The same CDR3 can be traced to other DNA sequences in this sample. The chain is built from TRBV28 and TRBJ1-2, with D possibly TRBD1 on 5 matching bases. The germline V gene encodes CDR1 MDHEN and CDR2 SYDVKM. This CDR3 is 12 amino acids long. V was pared by 3 bases and J by 8 bases, with 10 bases between. This CDR3 reads CASSLQGYGYTF. DNA for the CDR3: TGTGCCAGCAGTTTGCAGGGATACGGCTACACCTTC.

J is TRBJ2-7 and V is TRBV27, with TRBD2 as a possible D gene (6 bases). The J call may be faulty, since TRBJ2-5 better matches the DNA end. There are 14 residues in the CDR3. CDR1 MNHEY and CDR2 SMNVEV come from the germline V gene (reference sequence). CDR3 DNA sequence: TGTGCCAGCAGTTTTAGGCGGGAAGGGGAGACCCAGTACTTC. Amino acids: CASSFRREGETQYF.

This clone appeared once. The rearrangement links TRBV19 to TRBJ1-1; D remains ambiguous. V lost 3 bases, J lost 4 bases, and 9 bases lay in between. This CDR3 spans 13 amino acids. Germline V CDR1 and CDR2: LNHDA, SQIVND (reference sequence). CDR3 DNA: TGTGCCAGTAGTATCCTCCCCTTCACTGAAGCTTTCTTT. It codes for CASSILPFTEAFF.

The chain carries TRBV15 and TRBJ2-1; 10 bases line up with TRBD1. This CDR3 spans 17 amino acids. Germline loops: CDR1 LNHNV, CDR2 YYDKDF (reference sequence). Trimming at V came to 3 bases and at J to 0 bases, leaving 5 bases not matched to a gene. The DNA of the CDR3 is TGTGCCACCAGCAGGGGACAGGGGCTTGGCTCCTACAATGAGCAGTTCTTC. It codes for CATSRGQGLGSYNEQFF. Full variable domain (outside the CDR3, taken from reference TRBV15 and TRBJ2-1): DAMVIQNPRYQVTQFGKPVTLSCSQTLNHNVMYWYQQKSSQAPKLLFHYYDKDFNNEADTPDNFQSRRPNTSFCFLDIRSPGLGDTAMYLCATSRGQGLGSYNEQFFGPGTRLTVL.